These 18 T cell receptor beta chains originate from one sample sequenced in a study of blood T cell repertoires in COVID-19 (dated by TCRdb to 2018 to 2021). The library came from the immunoSEQ multiplex PCR assay. TCRdb limited this immuneACCESS table to in-frame rearrangements with V and J called. A share of clones is missing; checked studies link under half to unresolved V genes, and the rest is unexplained. In this sample the table shows 270,000 or so clones, around 89% of which occur a single time. Approximately 4.3% of the sample is taken by the ten largest. Sequencing was carried out using peripheral blood. These receptors were collected from a man aged 35 to 55 with acute or convalescent COVID-19.

V usage is TRBV5-1 and J usage is TRBJ2-7; D ambiguous. The CDR3 is made up of 16 amino acids. The germline CDR1 and CDR2 sequences are SGHRS and YFSETQ. Trimming stripped 0 bases from V and 0 bases from J, with 13 bases between. The CDR3 region is CASSLDPQSSSYEQYF. As DNA, the CDR3 is TGCGCCAGCAGCTTGGATCCCCAGTCTAGCTCCTACGAGCAGTACTTC.

This chain links TRBV9 with TRBJ1-1; a possible D gene is TRBD1 (5 bases). Germline CDR1 and CDR2: SGDLS and YYNGEE. Trimming shortened V by 0 bases and J by 2 bases, and 8 bases separated the two germline ends. This CDR3 has 14 residues. The CDR3 sequence is CASSVVGENTEAFF. CDR3 DNA sequence: TGTGCCAGCAGCGTAGTAGGGGAAAACACTGAAGCTTTCTTT.

To note about this clone: The junction departs from the called germline gene at one end, perhaps through a read error. This sequence joins TRBV28 and TRBJ1-2; D unresolved. The germline V gene encodes CDR1 MDHEN and CDR2 SYDVKM. The CDR3 covers 13 residues. The CDR3 coding sequence is TGTGCCAGCAGTTTCCCGCGGGTCGTTGTTTACGCCTTC. It translates to CASSFPRVVVYAF.

The chain combines TRBV9 with TRBJ1-1, with 11 bases that match TRBD1. The CDR3 is 16 amino acids. CDR1 is SGDLS, CDR2 YYNGEE, per germline. Trimming at V came to 0 bases and at J to 7 bases, leaving 8 bases not matched to a gene. The chain's CDR3 is CASSVAWTGGTGEAFF. CDR3 coding DNA: TGTGCCAGCAGCGTAGCTTGGACAGGGGGCACGGGTGAAGCTTTCTTT.

The chain uses TRBV19 and TRBJ2-1; perhaps TRBD1 as D (6 bases). The CDR3 loop spans 12 amino acids. Trimming left V 8 bases short and J 7 bases short, with 12 bases between. In germline, CDR1 is LNHDA, CDR2 SQIVND (reference sequence). The CDR3 nucleotides read TGTGCCAGTGACCTAGGGGGAAATGAGCAGTTCTTC. This codes for CASDLGGNEQFF.

The rearrangement joins TRBV29-1 to TRBJ2-7, with 8 nucleotides matching TRBD2. The germline gives CDR1 SQVTM, CDR2 ANQGSEA. The CDR3 contains 15 residues. J lost 0 bases, V lost 4 bases, and 8 bases had no gene match. Here the CDR3 reads CSVAGGFPHSYEQYF. CDR3 in DNA: TGCAGCGTTGCGGGGGGGTTCCCGCACTCCTACGAGCAGTACTTC.

V gene TRBV7-3 combines with J gene TRBJ1-2; D is possibly TRBD1 (5 bases). Germline CDR1 reads SGHTA; CDR2 reads FQGTGA. There are 14 residues in the CDR3. Trimming took 2 bases from V and 7 from J, leaving 14 bases between them. Written as DNA, the CDR3 is TGTGCCAGCAGCTTAGGACCCACCGGGGGTGGCTACACCTTC. Translated, it gives CASSLGPTGGGYTF.

The J gene is TRBJ2-7, the V gene TRBV6-5, with TRBD1 identical over 7 bases. With 5 bases clipped from V and 3 bases from J, the junction kept 7 bases outside the gene matches. The CDR3 length is 14 residues. Per germline, CDR1 MNHEY and CDR2 SVGAGI. The CDR3 spells CASSRQGINYEQYF. CDR3 bases: TGTGCCAGCAGTCGACAGGGAATTAACTACGAGCAGTACTTC.

About this clone itself: Other DNA sequences in this sample translate to the same CDR3. This sequence joins TRBV28 and TRBJ2-1; perhaps TRBD2 as D (6 bases). This CDR3 comprises 14 residues. Per the germline V gene, CDR1 is MDHEN and CDR2 is SYDVKM. Trimming took 6 bases from V and 1 from J, leaving 10 bases between them. The CDR3 reads CASSLGLSYNEQFF. Written as DNA, the CDR3 is TGTGCCAGCAGCCTTGGACTATCCTACAATGAGCAGTTCTTC.

The genes are TRBV4-2 and TRBJ2-7; D possibly corresponds to TRBD2 (6 bases). The V gene lost 1 base and the J gene lost 3 bases, with 25 bases spanning the gap. The CDR3 length is 19 residues. Germline V CDR1 and CDR2: LGHNA, YNFKEQ. In nucleotides, the CDR3 is TGTGCCAGCAGCCAAGGCGTGGGGGGATTTGTCTTATGGGGCTACGAGCAGTACTTC. It specifies CASSQGVGGFVLWGYEQYF.

V is TRBV29-1 and J is TRBJ1-5; weak D call: TRBD1 (5 bases). Germline CDR1 and CDR2: SQVTM and ANQGSEA. The CDR3 has 14 amino acids. Deletions cut 6 bases from V and 8 bases from J, with 20 bases between. The chain's CDR3 is CSVGGPGLGEPQHF. As DNA, the CDR3 is TGCAGCGTCGGGGGACCGGGCCTAGGGGAGCCCCAGCATTTT. Together with reference TRBV29-1 and TRBJ1-5, the CDR3 gives the full variable domain: SAVISQKPSRDICQRGTSLTIQCQVDSQVTMMFWYRQQPGQSLTLIATANQGSEATYESGFVIDKFPISRPNLTFSTLTVSNMSPEDSSIYLCSVGGPGLGEPQHFGDGTRLSIL.

This chain connects TRBV6-5 to TRBJ2-3; the match to TRBD1 covers 7 bases. V lost 2 bases, J lost 1 base, and 6 bases stayed unmatched. This CDR3 is 16 amino acids long. Per germline, CDR1 MNHEY and CDR2 SVGAGI. The CDR3, as DNA: TGTGCCAGCAGTTACGGATCCGGGACAGGCACAGATACGCAGTATTTT. This gives the protein CASSYGSGTGTDTQYF.

The genes are TRBV7-8 and TRBJ1-5; possibly TRBD1 for D (6 bases). Germline assignment: CDR1 SGHVS and CDR2 FQNEAQ. CDR3 size: 14 residues. V dropped 4 bases and J dropped 3 bases, with 10 bases sitting between them. The DNA for the CDR3 is TGTGCCAGCAGCTGGGGACACCTCAATCAGCCCCAGCATTTT. Residues: CASSWGHLNQPQHF. Variable domain in full (rest from reference TRBV7-8 and TRBJ1-5): GAGVSQSPRYKVAKRGQDVALRCDPISGHVSLFWYQQALGQGPEFLTYFQNEAQLDKSGLPSDRFFAERPEGSVSTLKIQRTQQEDSAVYLCASSWGHLNQPQHFGDGTRLSIL.

This clone was seen a single time. The J gene is TRBJ2-1, the V gene TRBV7-8; D call uncertain. V was pared by 5 bases and J by 10 bases, with 12 bases between. This CDR3 spans 12 amino acids. Germline values: CDR1 SGHVS, CDR2 FQNEAQ. The CDR3 is CASSRMWAEQFF. Here the CDR3 DNA reads TGTGCCAGCAGCCGAATGTGGGCAGAGCAGTTCTTC.

V gene TRBV6-1 combines with J gene TRBJ2-3; weak D call: TRBD1 (7 bases). V dropped 4 bases and J dropped 0 bases, with 14 bases sitting between them. Germline V gene lookup returns CDR1 MNHNS and CDR2 SASEGT. This CDR3 spans 16 amino acids. Here the CDR3 reads CASSGGGGASTDTQYF. Here the CDR3 DNA reads TGTGCCAGCAGTGGTGGAGGGGGCGCCAGCACAGATACGCAGTATTTT.

In this sample, this clone turned up once. The chain couples TRBV2 to TRBJ1-4; D remains unclear. This CDR3 has 14 amino acids. CDR1 is SNHLY, CDR2 FYNNEI, per germline. The germline V and J ends were trimmed by 6 bases and 0 bases, with 8 bases remaining between them. CDR3: CASSPRTTNEKLFF. DNA of the CDR3: TGTGCCAGCAGCCCGAGGACAACTAATGAAAAACTGTTTTTT.

The genes are TRBV25-1 and TRBJ2-7; a possible D gene is TRBD1 (6 bases). Trimming pared 5 bases from V and 0 bases from J, leaving 14 bases between. There are 15 residues in the CDR3. In germline, CDR1 is MGHDK, CDR2 SYGVNS. CDR3 amino acids: CASSPGAASSYEQYF. DNA for the CDR3: TGTGCCAGCAGTCCAGGGGCGGCTAGCTCCTACGAGCAGTACTTC.

V gene TRBV12-5 combines with J gene TRBJ2-2; D may be TRBD1 (6 bases). From germline, CDR1 is LGHNT and CDR2 FRNRAP. The CDR3 contains 15 residues. Deletions cut 2 bases from V and 4 bases from J, with 11 bases between. The CDR3 nucleotides are TGTGCTAGTGGTTTGAGAAGGGGGTCCACCGGGGAGCTGTTTTTT. It codes for CASGLRRGSTGELFF.